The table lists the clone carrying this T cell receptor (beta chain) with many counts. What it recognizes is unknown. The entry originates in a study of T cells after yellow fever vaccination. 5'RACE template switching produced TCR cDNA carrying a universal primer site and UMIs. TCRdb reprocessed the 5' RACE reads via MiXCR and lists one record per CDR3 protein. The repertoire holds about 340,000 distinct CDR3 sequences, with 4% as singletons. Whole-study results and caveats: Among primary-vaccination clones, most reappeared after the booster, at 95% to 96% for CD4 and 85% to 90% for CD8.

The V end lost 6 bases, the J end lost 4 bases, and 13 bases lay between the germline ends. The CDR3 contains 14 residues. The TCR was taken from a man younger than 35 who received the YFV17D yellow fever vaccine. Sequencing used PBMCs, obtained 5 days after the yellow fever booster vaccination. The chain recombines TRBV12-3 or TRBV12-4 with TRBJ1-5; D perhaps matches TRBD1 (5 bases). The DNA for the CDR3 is TGTGCCAGCAGGCGGGACCTGGGGAATCAGCCCCAGCATTTT. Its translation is CASRRDLGNQPQHF.